Below are 19 T cell receptor beta chains sequenced from a single sample in a study of OX40 agonist ivuxolimab in advanced cancers. Profiled with immunoSEQ multiplex PCR; TCRdb holds only in-frame clones, not every one. The sample records around 29,000 clones, around 86% being singletons. The material was CD4+ or CD8+ T cells sorted from blood, obtained in a trial of the OX40 agonist ivuxolimab. These receptors came from an adult with an advanced solid tumor such as melanoma, head and neck, liver or kidney cancer.

The rearrangement links TRBV19 to TRBJ2-6; 10 bases map to TRBD2. CDR1 and CDR2 from the germline V gene are LNHDA and SQIVND (reference sequence). J gave up 4 bases and V 3 bases, and 9 bases lay outside the gene matches. The CDR3 is made up of 18 amino acids. CDR3 sequence reads: CASSMYALAGLGANVLTF. The CDR3 DNA is TGTGCCAGTAGTATGTATGCACTAGCGGGACTCGGGGCCAACGTCCTGACTTTC.

The chain uses TRBV6-1 and TRBJ2-7; D gene ambiguous. V lost 3 bases, J lost 3 bases, and 0 bases lay in between. Germline values: CDR1 MNHNS, CDR2 SASEGT. CDR3 length: 10 residues. For the CDR3, the DNA is TGTGCCAGCAGTGACTACGAGCAGTACTTC. Protein product: CASSDYEQYF.

The rearrangement uses TRBV4-1 and TRBJ2-7, with TRBD2 as a possible D gene (5 bases). Germline V gives CDR1 MGHRA, CDR2 YSYEKL. V gave up 1 base and J gave up 2 bases, with 12 bases separating them. The CDR3 has 15 residues. CDR3 DNA sequence: TGCGCCAGCAGCCAAGTCTTCGGGGAAACCTACGAGCAGTACTTC. It specifies CASSQVFGETYEQYF.

In this sample, this clone turned up a few times. The chain has TRBV7-9 and TRBJ2-2, with D hard to call. The CDR3 has 16 residues. V lost 2 bases to trimming and J lost 1 base, with 11 bases between them. Germline V gene data show CDR1 as SEHNR and CDR2 as FQNEAQ (reference sequence). CDR3 loop: CASSLLSDLNTGELFF. The CDR3 DNA is TGTGCCAGCAGCTTATTATCCGACCTGAACACCGGGGAGCTGTTTTTT.

The V and J genes are TRBV6-5 and TRBJ1-4; 9 nucleotides line up with TRBD1. The CDR3 runs 14 residues. J was trimmed by 10 bases and V by 5 bases; bases with no gene match: 8. The germline CDR1 and CDR2 sequences are MNHEY and SVGAGI. In DNA form, the CDR3 reads TGTGCCAGCAGTAGGGACAGGGATTGGGGAAAACTGTTTTTT. This codes for CASSRDRDWGKLFF.

This clone showed up just a few times. CDR3 sequence reads: CASSFSVGFPYNEQFF. CDR3 bases: TGTGCCAGCAGTTTCTCGGTAGGGTTTCCCTACAATGAGCAGTTCTTC. V gene TRBV28 combines with J gene TRBJ2-1; D is unresolved. Germline CDR1 and CDR2: MDHEN and SYDVKM. This CDR3 comprises 16 residues. V gave up 3 bases and J gave up 2 bases, with 14 bases separating them.

The chain combines TRBV28 with TRBJ2-7, with TRBD2 identical over 9 bases. The CDR3 runs to 14 residues. J gave up 2 bases and V 6 bases, and 5 bases lay outside the gene matches. CDR1 is MDHEN, CDR2 SYDVKM, per germline. CDR3 sequence (DNA): TGTGCCAGCAGCTGGCTAGCGGGGACCTACGAGCAGTACTTC. It codes for CASSWLAGTYEQYF.

The chain joins TRBV6-4 to TRBJ2-7; D remains unclear. Trimming took 2 bases from V and 6 from J, leaving 17 bases between them. The germline V gene encodes CDR1 MRHNA and CDR2 SNTAGT. There are 15 residues in the CDR3. This CDR3 is CASSDPSLLHCEQYF. The CDR3 DNA is TGTGCCAGCAGTGACCCTTCCCTCCTCCACTGCGAGCAGTACTTC.

The V call is TRBV4-2, the J call TRBJ1-6, with TRBD1 identical over 7 bases. V trimming: 0 bases; J trimming: 3 bases; junction bases outside the gene matches: 11. CDR1 LGHNA and CDR2 YNFKEQ come from the germline V gene. CDR3 length equals 19 residues. As DNA, the CDR3 is TGTGCCAGCAGCCAAGAGTTCCCCCCTCAGGGGGTCTATAATTCACCCCTCCACTTT. It yields the protein CASSQEFPPQGVYNSPLHF.

Written as DNA, the CDR3 is TGCGCCAGCAGCTTTGGAGGGAAAATCCCCTACGAGCAGTACTTC. This sequence encodes CASSFGGKIPYEQYF. This chain uses TRBV5-1 with TRBJ2-7, with D possibly TRBD2 on 6 matching bases. CDR3 length: 15 amino acids. Trimming shortened V by 2 bases and J by 2 bases, and 14 bases separated the two germline ends. Germline assignment: CDR1 SGHRS and CDR2 YFSETQ.

The chain combines TRBV5-1 with TRBJ2-5; perhaps TRBD1 as D (5 bases). There are 17 residues in the CDR3. Germline V gene lookup returns CDR1 SGHRS and CDR2 YFSETQ. V lost 0 bases and J lost 2, with 17 bases in between. Here the CDR3 reads CASSLELWGVGQETQYF. In nucleotides, the CDR3 is TGCGCCAGCAGCTTGGAACTTTGGGGCGTGGGACAAGAGACCCAGTACTTC.

The chain carries TRBV19 and TRBJ2-7; no clear D gene. V was clipped by 3 bases and J by 0 bases, with 12 bases between them. CDR1 LNHDA and CDR2 SQIVND come from the germline V gene (reference sequence). This CDR3 is 15 amino acids long. The CDR3 region is CASSIWAESSYEQYF. The CDR3 nucleotides are TGTGCCAGTAGTATTTGGGCAGAGAGCTCCTACGAGCAGTACTTC.

This rearrangement joins TRBV6-6 to TRBJ1-1; TRBD1 matches at 8 bases. With V trimmed by 6 bases and J by 3 bases, 6 bases remained unmatched. Germline V gene sequence: CDR1 MNHNY, CDR2 SVGAGI (reference sequence). This CDR3 spans 14 amino acids. CDR3 amino acids: CASSGTGKHTEAFF. The CDR3 region has the DNA TGTGCCAGCAGCGGGACAGGAAAGCACACTGAAGCTTTCTTT.

The rearrangement joins TRBV19 to TRBJ2-7; the match to TRBD1 covers 8 bases. The CDR3 totals 16 residues. V lost 1 base to trimming and J lost 4 bases; unmatched junction nucleotides: 9. Germline V gene sequence: CDR1 LNHDA, CDR2 SQIVND (reference sequence). The CDR3 loop is CASSIAPDRAGYEQYF. The CDR3 DNA sequence: TGTGCCAGTAGTATAGCCCCGGACAGGGCGGGGTACGAGCAGTACTTC.

V is TRBV9 and J is TRBJ2-2, with a weak D call TRBD1 (6 bases). Germline CDR1 is SGDLS and CDR2 is YYNGEE. Trimming removed 0 bases from V and 3 bases from J, with 12 bases in between. The CDR3 runs to 16 residues. The CDR3 region is CASSVVEGVYTGELFF. CDR3 nucleotides: TGTGCCAGCAGCGTAGTTGAGGGGGTATACACCGGGGAGCTGTTTTTT.

Notes on this clone: Given a much more abundant clone one base away, this may be a read error. In the same sample, other DNA sequences code for this CDR3. The CDR3 spells CASSVEGGDNEKLFF. DNA of the CDR3: TGTGCCAGCAGCGTAGAAGGCGGGGATAATGAAAAACTGTTTTTT. The V and J genes are TRBV9 and TRBJ1-4; no firm D call. V was trimmed by 0 bases and J by 4 bases, leaving 10 bases between them. This CDR3 has 15 residues. Per the germline V gene, CDR1 is SGDLS and CDR2 is YYNGEE.

This chain joins TRBV9 and TRBJ2-3; D may correspond to TRBD1 or TRBD2 (5 bases each). V lost 3 bases and J lost 0, with 11 bases in between. The CDR3 contains 15 residues. Germline-derived CDR1 and CDR2 are SGDLS and YYNGEE. CDR3 bases: TGTGCCAGCAGCGATGGGACGACGAGCACAGATACGCAGTATTTT. This translates into CASSDGTTSTDTQYF.

The sample holds one count of this clone. The chain carries TRBV5-5 and TRBJ1-3; D uncertain. Germline-derived CDR1 and CDR2 are SGHKS and YYEKEE (reference sequence). V dropped 4 bases and J dropped 7 bases, with 21 bases sitting between them. There are 16 residues in the CDR3. The CDR3 nucleotides read TGTGCCAGCAGCCGCACCGACTACCCCACCCTGAACACCATATATTTT. Translating gives CASSRTDYPTLNTIYF.

This chain joins TRBV19 and TRBJ1-2, with a tentative D call TRBD1 (6 bases). Germline assignment: CDR1 LNHDA and CDR2 SQIVND (reference sequence). Trimming stripped 5 bases from V and 6 bases from J, with 13 bases between. This CDR3 comprises 13 residues. The CDR3 loop reads CASSGNRVDGYTF. CDR3 DNA sequence: TGTGCCAGTAGTGGAAACAGGGTTGATGGCTACACCTTC.